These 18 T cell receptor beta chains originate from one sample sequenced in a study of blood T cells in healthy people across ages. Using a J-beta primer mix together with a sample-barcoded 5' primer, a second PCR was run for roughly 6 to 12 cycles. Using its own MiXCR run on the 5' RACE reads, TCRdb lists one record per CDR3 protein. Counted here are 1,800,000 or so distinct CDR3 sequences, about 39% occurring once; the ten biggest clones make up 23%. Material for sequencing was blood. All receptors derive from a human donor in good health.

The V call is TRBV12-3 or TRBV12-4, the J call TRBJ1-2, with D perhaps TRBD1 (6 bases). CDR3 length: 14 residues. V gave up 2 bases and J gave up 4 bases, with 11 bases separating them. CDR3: CASSLNREPYGYTF. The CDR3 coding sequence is TGTGCCAGCAGTTTAAACAGGGAACCCTATGGCTACACCTTC.

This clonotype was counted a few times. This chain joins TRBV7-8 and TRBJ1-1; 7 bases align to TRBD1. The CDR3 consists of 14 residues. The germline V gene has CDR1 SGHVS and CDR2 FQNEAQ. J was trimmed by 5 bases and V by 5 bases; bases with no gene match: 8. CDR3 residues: CASSTRQGLTEAFF. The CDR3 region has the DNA TGTGCCAGCAGCACGAGACAGGGCTTAACTGAAGCTTTCTTT.

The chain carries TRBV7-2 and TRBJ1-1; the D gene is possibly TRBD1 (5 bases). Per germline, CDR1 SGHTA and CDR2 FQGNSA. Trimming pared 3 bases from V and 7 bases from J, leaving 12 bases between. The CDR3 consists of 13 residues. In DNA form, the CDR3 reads TGTGCCAGCAGCTTTGGACCAGGGATTGAAGCTTTCTTT. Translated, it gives CASSFGPGIEAFF.

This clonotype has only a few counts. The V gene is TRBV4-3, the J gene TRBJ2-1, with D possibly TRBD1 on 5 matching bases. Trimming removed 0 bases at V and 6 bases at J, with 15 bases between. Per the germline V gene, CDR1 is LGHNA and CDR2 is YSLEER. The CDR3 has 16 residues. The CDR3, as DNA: TGCGCCAGCAGCCAAGATATAGGCAGGGTAGGCAATGAGCAGTTCTTC. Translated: CASSQDIGRVGNEQFF.

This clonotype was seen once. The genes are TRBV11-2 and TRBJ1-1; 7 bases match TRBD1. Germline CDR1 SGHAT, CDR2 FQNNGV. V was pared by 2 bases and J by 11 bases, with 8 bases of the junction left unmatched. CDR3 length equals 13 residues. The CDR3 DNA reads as TGTGCCAGCAGCTTACGTCAGGGGGTATTGGCTTTCTTT. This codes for CASSLRQGVLAFF.

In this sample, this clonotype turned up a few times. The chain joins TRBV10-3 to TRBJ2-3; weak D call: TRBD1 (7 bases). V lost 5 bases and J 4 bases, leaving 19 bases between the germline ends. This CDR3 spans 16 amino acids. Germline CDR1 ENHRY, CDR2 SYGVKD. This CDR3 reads CAISWTGSQGADTQYF. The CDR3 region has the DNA TGTGCCATCAGTTGGACCGGGAGCCAGGGGGCAGATACGCAGTATTTT.

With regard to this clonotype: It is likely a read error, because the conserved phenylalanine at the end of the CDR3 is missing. For the CDR3, the DNA is TGTGCTAGTGGTTTACATTACCTAGCGGGGGGGCGTGAGACCCAGTACGTC. Its protein product is CASGLHYLAGGRETQYV. The J gene is TRBJ2-5, the V gene TRBV12-5; 12 bases align to TRBD2. The V and J ends lost 3 bases and 5 bases, in that order; junction bases with no gene match: 10. The CDR3 has 17 residues. The germline V gene encodes CDR1 LGHNT and CDR2 FRNRAP.

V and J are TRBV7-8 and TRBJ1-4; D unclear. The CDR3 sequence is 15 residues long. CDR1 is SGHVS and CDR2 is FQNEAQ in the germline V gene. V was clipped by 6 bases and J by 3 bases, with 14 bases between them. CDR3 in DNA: TGTGCCAGCAGGTTTACAGCTACCCCTAATGAAAAACTGTTTTTT. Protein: CASRFTATPNEKLFF.

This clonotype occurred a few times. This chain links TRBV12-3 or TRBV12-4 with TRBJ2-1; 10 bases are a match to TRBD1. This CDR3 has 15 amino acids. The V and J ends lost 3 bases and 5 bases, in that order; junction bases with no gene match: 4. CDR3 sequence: CASSLGTGEDNEQFF. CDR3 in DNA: TGTGCCAGCAGTTTGGGGACAGGGGAGGACAATGAGCAGTTCTTC.

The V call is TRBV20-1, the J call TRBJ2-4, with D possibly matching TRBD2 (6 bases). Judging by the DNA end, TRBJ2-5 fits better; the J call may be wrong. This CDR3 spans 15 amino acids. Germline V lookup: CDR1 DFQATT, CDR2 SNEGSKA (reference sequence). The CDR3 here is CSARDLSAGQETQYF. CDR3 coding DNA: TGCAGTGCTAGAGATCTTTCTGCGGGACAAGAGACCCAGTACTTC.

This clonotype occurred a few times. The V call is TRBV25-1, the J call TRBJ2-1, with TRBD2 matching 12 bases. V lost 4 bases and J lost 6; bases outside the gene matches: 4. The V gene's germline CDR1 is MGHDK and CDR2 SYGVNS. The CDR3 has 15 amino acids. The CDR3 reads CASSGTTSGGNEQFF. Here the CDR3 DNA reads TGTGCCAGCAGTGGGACGACTAGCGGGGGCAATGAGCAGTTCTTC.

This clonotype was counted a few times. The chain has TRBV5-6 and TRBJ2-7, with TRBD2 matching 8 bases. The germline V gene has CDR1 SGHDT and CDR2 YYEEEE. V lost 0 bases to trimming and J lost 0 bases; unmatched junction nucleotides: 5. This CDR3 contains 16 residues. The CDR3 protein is CASSLGGGGSSYEQYF. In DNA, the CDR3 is TGTGCCAGCAGCTTGGGGGGCGGGGGGAGCTCCTACGAGCAGTACTTC. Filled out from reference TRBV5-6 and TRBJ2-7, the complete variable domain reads DAGVTQSPTHLIKTRGQQVTLRCSPKSGHDTVSWYQQALGQGPQFIFQYYEEEERQRGNFPDRFSGHQFPNYSSELNVNALLLGDSALYLCASSLGGGGSSYEQYFGPGTRLTVT.

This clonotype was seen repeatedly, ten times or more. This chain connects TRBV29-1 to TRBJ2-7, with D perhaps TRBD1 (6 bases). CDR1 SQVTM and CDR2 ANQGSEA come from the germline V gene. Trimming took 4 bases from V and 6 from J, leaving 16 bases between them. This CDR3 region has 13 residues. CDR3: CSVGQGRNGEQYF. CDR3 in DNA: TGCAGCGTTGGGCAGGGGCGAAATGGCGAGCAGTACTTC.

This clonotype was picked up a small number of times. The CDR3 loop is CSARTWGLAASDTQYF. The CDR3 nucleotides are TGCAGTGCTAGGACTTGGGGACTAGCGGCGTCAGATACGCAGTATTTT. The rearrangement links TRBV20-1 to TRBJ2-3; 11 nucleotides match TRBD2. The CDR3 extends over 16 amino acids. The J segment lost 4 bases and the V segment lost 3 bases, leaving 9 bases of the junction unmatched. Germline CDR1 and CDR2: DFQATT and SNEGSKA (reference sequence).

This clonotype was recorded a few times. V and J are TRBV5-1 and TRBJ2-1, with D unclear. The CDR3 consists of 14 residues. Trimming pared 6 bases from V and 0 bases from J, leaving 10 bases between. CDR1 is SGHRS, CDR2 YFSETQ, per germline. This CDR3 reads CASTVQNSYNEQFF. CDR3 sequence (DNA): TGCGCCAGCACCGTACAGAACTCCTACAATGAGCAGTTCTTC. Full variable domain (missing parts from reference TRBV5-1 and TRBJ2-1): KAGVTQTPRYLIKTRGQQVTLSCSPISGHRSVSWYQQTPGQGLQFLFEYFSETQRNKGNFPGRFSGRQFSNSRSEMNVSTLELGDSALYLCASTVQNSYNEQFFGPGTRLTVL.

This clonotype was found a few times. The CDR3 sequence is CAIRGTGYNSPLHF. CDR3 coding DNA: TGTGCCATCAGGGGGACAGGGTATAATTCACCCCTCCACTTT. The V and J genes are TRBV10-3 and TRBJ1-6, with TRBD1 matching 9 bases. The germline V gene has CDR1 ENHRY and CDR2 SYGVKD. The CDR3 is 14 amino acids. V trimming: 6 bases; J trimming: 4 bases; junction bases outside the gene matches: 1.

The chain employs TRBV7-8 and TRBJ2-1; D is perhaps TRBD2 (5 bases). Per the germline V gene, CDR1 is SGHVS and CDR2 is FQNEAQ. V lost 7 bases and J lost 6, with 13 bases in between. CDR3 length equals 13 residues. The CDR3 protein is CASTPDAGNEQFF. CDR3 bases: TGTGCCAGCACCCCGGACGCGGGCAATGAGCAGTTCTTC.

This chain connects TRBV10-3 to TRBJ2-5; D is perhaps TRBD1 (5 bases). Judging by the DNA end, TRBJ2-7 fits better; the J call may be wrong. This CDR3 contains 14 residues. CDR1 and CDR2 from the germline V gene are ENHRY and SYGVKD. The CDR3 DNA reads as TGTGCCTCCAGCAGTGAGCAGGGCAAACGCGAGCAGTACTTC. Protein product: CASSSEQGKREQYF.